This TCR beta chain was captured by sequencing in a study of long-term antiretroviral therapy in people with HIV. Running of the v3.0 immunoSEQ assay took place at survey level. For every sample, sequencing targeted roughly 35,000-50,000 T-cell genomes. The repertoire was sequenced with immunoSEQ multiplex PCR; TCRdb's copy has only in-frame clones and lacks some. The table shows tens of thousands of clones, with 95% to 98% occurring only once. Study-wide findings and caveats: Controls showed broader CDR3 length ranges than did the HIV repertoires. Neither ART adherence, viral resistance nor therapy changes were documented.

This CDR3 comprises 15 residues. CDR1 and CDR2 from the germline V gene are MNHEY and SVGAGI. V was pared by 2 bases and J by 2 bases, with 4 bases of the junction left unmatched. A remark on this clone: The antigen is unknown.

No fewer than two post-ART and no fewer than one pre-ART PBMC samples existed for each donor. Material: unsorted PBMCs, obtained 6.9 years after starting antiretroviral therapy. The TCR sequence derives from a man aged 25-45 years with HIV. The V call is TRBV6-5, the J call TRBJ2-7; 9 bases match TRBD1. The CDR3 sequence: CASSYRDRDPYEQYF. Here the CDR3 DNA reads TGTGCCAGCAGTTACCGGGACAGGGACCCCTACGAGCAGTACTTC.